This T cell receptor beta chain was sequenced in a study of blood T cell repertoires in COVID-19. Study-wide background: The samples span acute and convalescent COVID-19 from the United States, Italy and Spain.

Sequencing was performed with immunoSEQ multiplex PCR; in TCRdb, only in-frame clones are kept and a portion is missing. The sample holds hundreds of thousands of clones, around 89% seen once. Germline values: CDR1 LGHNA, CDR2 YSLEER. This CDR3 has 16 residues. The V and J ends lost 3 bases and 4 bases respectively, with 15 bases between them. Material: PBMCs or T cells enriched from blood (not recorded which). The clonotype originates from a woman between 40 and 50 years old who had recovered from COVID-19. The chain employs TRBV4-3 and TRBJ2-2; TRBD1 might be the D (5 bases). Here the CDR3 reads CASSQQQGLSTGELFF. DNA for the CDR3: TGCGCCAGCAGCCAGCAGCAGGGATTAAGCACCGGGGAGCTGTTTTTT.